The T cell receptor beta chain under discussion was sequenced for a study of OX40 agonist ivuxolimab in advanced cancers. Study details: Three dose-escalation patients had partial responses: one with hepatocellular carcinoma and two with cutaneous melanoma.

Profiling relied on immunoSEQ multiplex PCR, and the TCRdb table lists in-frame clones only, not all of them. The data show 90,000 or so clones, under 95% seen once. CDR1 and CDR2 (germline): SQVTM, ANQGSEA. Trimming removed 1 base from V and 5 bases from J, with 17 bases in between. CDR3 length: 15 amino acids. Blood specimens came from baseline, cycle 4 day 1, and cycle 7 day 1. The rearrangement joins TRBV29-1 to TRBJ1-2, with D perhaps TRBD1 (5 bases). This specimen was CD4+ or CD8+ T cells sorted from blood, taken in a trial of the OX40 agonist ivuxolimab. The clonotype originates from an adult with an advanced solid tumor such as melanoma, head and neck, liver or kidney cancer. CDR3 sequence (DNA): TGCAGCGTTGAAGGGAGCGGGGGAGACTCTTATGGCTACACCTTC. It codes for CSVEGSGGDSYGYTF.